Sequencing of this TCR beta chain was carried out in a study of early T cells in non-severe SARS-CoV-2 infection (dated by TCRdb to the early 2020s). A note on the overall study: Bulk RNA from unsorted whole blood was used for TCR sequencing, so alpha and beta chains could not be paired.

What the research found in general, with its limitations: VDJdb matching was skewed toward anti-spike CD8 responses, so virus-specific expansions were likely underestimated and private and CD4 specificities were missed.

Set within a cohort of healthcare workers in London, UK, this nested case-control study involved weekly PCR testing of nasopharyngeal swabs along with blood sampling. Healthcare workers were recruited between 23 and 31 March 2020, during the week of the UK lockdown, and were followed weekly for up to roughly 15 weeks. With respect to this clonotype: It has no known antigen specificity. Within one base of it there is no much larger clone, and no base qualities were kept.

The library was built by means of 5' RACE. These reads were obtained on a NextSeq 500. In the TCR library protocol, unique molecular identifiers were attached to individual cDNA molecules to correct for PCR bias and sequencing error. Both TCR alpha and beta chains were sequenced, and tight co-correlation was observed between alpha and beta sequence abundances in each sample. Per the authors' processing: Decombinator V4 was used to perform V gene, J gene and CDR3 annotation of TCR sequences. TCRs were defined as expanded if a significant change between any two time points was detected under a Poisson model with p below 0.0001. TCR abundances were normalised to the total number of TCRs sequenced per sample and expressed as counts per million. MAIT TCRs were defined by TRAV1-2 paired with TRAJ12, TRAJ20 or TRAJ33, and iNKT TCRs by TRAV10 paired with TRAJ18. VDJdb, accessed 1 November 2021, was searched for CMV, EBV and SARS-CoV-2 annotated TCRs, with TCRs annotated for multiple antigens excluded. The public sequencing data were trimmed at Q25 with fastp and processed into clonotypes with MiXCR by TCRdb, which kept only in-frame beta chains. Every distinct CDR3 protein forms one entry, paired with its most common genes and DNA. TCRdb, not the authors, supplied the V and J calls. This sample holds 20,000 to 25,000 distinct CDR3 sequences; about 4.9% were observed only once. Together, the top ten hold roughly 5% of the sample.

The CDR3 runs 14 amino acids, cysteine and phenylalanine included. The CDR3 DNA has 42 bases and is translated from base 1. The germline V gene gives CDR1 as SGHDT and CDR2 as YYEEEE. Germline trimming amounts to 4 bases on V and 9 bases on J, with 12 as the count of junction bases outside the gene matches. This TCR derives from an adult who was a healthcare worker with PCR-confirmed SARS-CoV-2 infection or an uninfected control (not recorded which). The chain links TRBV5-6 with TRBJ1-2, with 7 junctional bases fitting TRBD1. The sample was whole blood. CDR3 sequence: CASSRQGFSMSYTF. The DNA reads as follows: TGTGCCAGCAGCCGACAGGGTTTCTCTATGAGCTACACCTTC. The entire variable domain, with the stretches around the CDR3 drawn from the reference TRBV5-6 and TRBJ1-2 proteins, is DAGVTQSPTHLIKTRGQQVTLRCSPKSGHDTVSWYQQALGQGPQFIFQYYEEEERQRGNFPDRFSGHQFPNYSSELNVNALLLGDSALYLCASSRQGFSMSYTFGSGTRLTVV.